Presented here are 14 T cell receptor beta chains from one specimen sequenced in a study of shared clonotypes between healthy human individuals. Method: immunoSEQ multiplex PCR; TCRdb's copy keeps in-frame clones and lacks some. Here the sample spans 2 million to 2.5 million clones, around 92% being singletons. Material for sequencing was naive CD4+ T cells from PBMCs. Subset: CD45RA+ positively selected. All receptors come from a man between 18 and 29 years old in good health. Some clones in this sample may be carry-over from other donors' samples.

This chain's CDR3 is CASSQGGEKLFF. The CDR3 nucleotides are TGTGCCAGTAGCCAGGGAGGCGAAAAACTGTTTTTT. V usage is TRBV19 and J usage is TRBJ1-4, with a weak D call TRBD1 (5 bases). Germline V CDR1 and CDR2: LNHDA, SQIVND (reference sequence). Trimming pared 6 bases from V and 8 bases from J, leaving 10 bases between. The CDR3 runs 12 residues.

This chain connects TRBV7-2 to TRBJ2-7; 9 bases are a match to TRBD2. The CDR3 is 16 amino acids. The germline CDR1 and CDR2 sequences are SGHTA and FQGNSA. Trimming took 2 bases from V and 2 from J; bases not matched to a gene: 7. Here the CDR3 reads CASSLMGAGGPYEQYF. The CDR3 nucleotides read TGTGCCAGCAGCTTAATGGGGGCGGGAGGGCCCTACGAGCAGTACTTC.

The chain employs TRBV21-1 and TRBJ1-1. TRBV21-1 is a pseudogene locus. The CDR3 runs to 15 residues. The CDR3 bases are TGTGCCAGCAGCCCCGAGGTCTGGATGAACACTGAAGCTTTCTTT. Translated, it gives CASSPEVWMNTEAFF.

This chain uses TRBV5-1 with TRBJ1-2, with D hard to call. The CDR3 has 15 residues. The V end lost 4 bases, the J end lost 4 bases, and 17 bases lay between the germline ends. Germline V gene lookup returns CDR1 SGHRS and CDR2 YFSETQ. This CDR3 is CASSVIGQVGYGYTF. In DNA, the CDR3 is TGCGCCAGCAGCGTTATAGGGCAGGTGGGCTATGGCTACACCTTC. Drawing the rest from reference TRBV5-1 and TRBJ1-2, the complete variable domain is KAGVTQTPRYLIKTRGQQVTLSCSPISGHRSVSWYQQTPGQGLQFLFEYFSETQRNKGNFPGRFSGRQFSNSRSEMNVSTLELGDSALYLCASSVIGQVGYGYTFGSGTRLTVV.

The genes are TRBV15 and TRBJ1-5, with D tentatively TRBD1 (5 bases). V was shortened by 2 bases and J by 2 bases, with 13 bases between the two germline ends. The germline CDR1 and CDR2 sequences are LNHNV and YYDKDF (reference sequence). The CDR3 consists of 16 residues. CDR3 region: CATSRHLLGGNQPQHF. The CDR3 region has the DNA TGTGCCACCAGCAGACACCTTCTGGGGGGCAATCAGCCCCAGCATTTT. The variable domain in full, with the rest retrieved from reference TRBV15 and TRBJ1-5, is DAMVIQNPRYQVTQFGKPVTLSCSQTLNHNVMYWYQQKSSQAPKLLFHYYDKDFNNEADTPDNFQSRRPNTSFCFLDIRSPGLGDTAMYLCATSRHLLGGNQPQHFGDGTRLSIL.

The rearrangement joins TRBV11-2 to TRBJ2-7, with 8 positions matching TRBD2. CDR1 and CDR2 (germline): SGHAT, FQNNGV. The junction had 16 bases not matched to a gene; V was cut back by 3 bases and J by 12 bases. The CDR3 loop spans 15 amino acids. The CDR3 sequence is CASSFRPGGPGVLYF. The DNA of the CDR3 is TGTGCCAGCAGCTTTCGGCCGGGAGGGCCGGGTGTTCTGTACTTC.

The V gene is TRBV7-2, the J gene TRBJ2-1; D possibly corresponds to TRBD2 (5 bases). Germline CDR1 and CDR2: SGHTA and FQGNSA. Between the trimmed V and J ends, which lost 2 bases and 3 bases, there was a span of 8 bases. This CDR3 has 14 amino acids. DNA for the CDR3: TGTGCCAGCAGCTTAACCGGGAACTACAATGAGCAGTTCTTC. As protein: CASSLTGNYNEQFF.

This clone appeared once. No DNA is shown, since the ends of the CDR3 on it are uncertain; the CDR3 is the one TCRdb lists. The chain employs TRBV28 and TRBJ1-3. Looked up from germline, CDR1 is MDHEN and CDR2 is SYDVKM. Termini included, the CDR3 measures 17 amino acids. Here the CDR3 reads CASSSSDLYLSGNTIYF.

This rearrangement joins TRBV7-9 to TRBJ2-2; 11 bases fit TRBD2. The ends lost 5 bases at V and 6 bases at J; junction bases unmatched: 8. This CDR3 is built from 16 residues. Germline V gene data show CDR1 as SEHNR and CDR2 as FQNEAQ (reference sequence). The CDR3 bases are TGTGCCAGCAGCACTCGACTAGCGGGGTCCCCCGGGGAGCTGTTTTTT. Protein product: CASSTRLAGSPGELFF.

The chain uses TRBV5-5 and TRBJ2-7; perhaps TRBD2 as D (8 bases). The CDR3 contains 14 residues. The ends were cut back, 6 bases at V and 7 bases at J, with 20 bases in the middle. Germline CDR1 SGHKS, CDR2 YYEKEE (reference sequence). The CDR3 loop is CASNSREGAFEQYF. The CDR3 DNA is TGTGCCAGCAACTCTCGGGAGGGGGCGTTTGAGCAGTACTTC.

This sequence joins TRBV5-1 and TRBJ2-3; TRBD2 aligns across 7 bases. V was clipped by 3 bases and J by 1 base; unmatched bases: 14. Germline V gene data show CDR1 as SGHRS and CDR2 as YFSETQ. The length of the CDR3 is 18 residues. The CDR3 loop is CASSYRERSSGRTDTQYF. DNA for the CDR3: TGCGCCAGCAGCTACCGCGAACGGTCTAGCGGCCGCACAGATACGCAGTATTTT.

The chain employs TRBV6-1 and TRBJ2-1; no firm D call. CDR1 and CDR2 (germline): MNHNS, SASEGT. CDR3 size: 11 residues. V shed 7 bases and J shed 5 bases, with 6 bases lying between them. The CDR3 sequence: CASTLNNEQFF. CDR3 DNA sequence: TGTGCCAGCACCCTTAACAATGAGCAGTTCTTC.

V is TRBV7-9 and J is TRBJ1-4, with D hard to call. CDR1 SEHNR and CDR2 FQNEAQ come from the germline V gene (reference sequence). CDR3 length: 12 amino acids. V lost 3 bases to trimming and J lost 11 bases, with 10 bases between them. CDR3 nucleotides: TGTGCCAGCAGCTTTGAAGGGATGAAACTGTTTTTT. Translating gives CASSFEGMKLFF.

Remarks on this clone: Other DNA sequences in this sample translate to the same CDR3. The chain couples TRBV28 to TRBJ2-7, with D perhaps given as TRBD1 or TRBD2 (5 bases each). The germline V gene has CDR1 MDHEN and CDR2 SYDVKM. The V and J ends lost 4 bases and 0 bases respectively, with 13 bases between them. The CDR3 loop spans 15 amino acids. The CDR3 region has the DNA TGTGCCAGCAGTTCGGGGACGGTGAGCTCCTACGAGCAGTACTTC. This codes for CASSSGTVSSYEQYF.